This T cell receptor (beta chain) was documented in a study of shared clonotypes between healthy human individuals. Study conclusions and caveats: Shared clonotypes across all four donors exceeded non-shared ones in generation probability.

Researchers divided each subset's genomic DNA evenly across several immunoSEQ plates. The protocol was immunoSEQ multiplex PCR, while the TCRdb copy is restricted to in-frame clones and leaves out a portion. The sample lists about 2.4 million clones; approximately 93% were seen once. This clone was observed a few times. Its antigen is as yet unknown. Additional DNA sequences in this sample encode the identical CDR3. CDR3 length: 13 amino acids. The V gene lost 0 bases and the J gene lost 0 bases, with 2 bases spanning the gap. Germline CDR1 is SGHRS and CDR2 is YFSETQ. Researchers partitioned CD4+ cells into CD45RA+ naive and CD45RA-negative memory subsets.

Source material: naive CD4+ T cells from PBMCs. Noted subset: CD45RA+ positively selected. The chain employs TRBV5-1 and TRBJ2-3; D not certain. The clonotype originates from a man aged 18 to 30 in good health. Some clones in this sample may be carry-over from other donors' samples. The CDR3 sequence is CASSLGSTDTQYF. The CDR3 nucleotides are TGCGCCAGCAGCTTGGGAAGCACAGATACGCAGTATTTT.